This TCR beta chain was captured by sequencing in a study of shared clonotypes between healthy human individuals. Study-wide findings and caveats: The sampled material consisted only of blood, and tissue repertoires are likely to differ.

Of note for this clone: The antigen is undetermined.

The CDR3 has 13 amino acids. The germline V gene has CDR1 MNHEY and CDR2 SMNVEV (reference sequence). The V and J ends lost 2 bases and 10 bases respectively, with 14 bases between them. Naive CD8 isolation took CD45RO-negative cells positively selected for CCR7 and excluded terminally differentiated effector memory CD45RA+ cells. Using approximately 200 ng DNA, approximately 30,000 T cell genomes, the sorted-subset replicate PCRs were run. This table comes from immunoSEQ multiplex PCR, and its TCRdb copy is limited to in-frame clones, with some not included. The table records around 2.1 million clones, 93% of them present only once.

The clonotype originates from a man younger than 35 in good health. Some clones in this sample may be carry-over from other donors' samples. Sequencing was done on a sample of naive CD8+ T cells from PBMCs. The chain recombines TRBV27 with TRBJ1-1; possibly TRBD1 for D (5 bases). The CDR3 region is CASSLRRPGGAFF. In DNA, the CDR3 is TGTGCCAGCAGTTTACGCAGGCCTGGGGGAGCTTTCTTT.